This passage covers 6 T cell receptor beta chains from one sample sequenced in a study of blood T cells in healthy people across ages. Combining a sample-barcoded 5' primer with a J-beta primer mix, a second PCR ran for roughly 7 to 12 cycles. TCRdb re-analysed the 5' RACE reads in MiXCR, keeping a single row per CDR3 protein. Counted here are 1.6 million or so distinct CDR3 sequences, roughly a third occurring once; the ten biggest clones make up about 11%. Sequenced: blood. These receptor sequences come from a woman in her thirties in good health.

This clonotype was counted once. Its ends do not fully match the called genes, so a read error is possible. The chain carries TRBV12-3 or TRBV12-4 and TRBJ2-1; maybe TRBD2 (6 bases). The CDR3 contains 17 residues. CDR3 sequence reads: CANSLLMSLRRDNEQFF. The CDR3 DNA reads as TGTGCCAACAGTTTACTGATGAGTTTGAGGAGGGACAATGAGCAGTTCTTC.

This clonotype was counted only a few times. The chain carries TRBV4-1 and TRBJ2-7; 9 positions match TRBD2. The V gene end was trimmed by 4 bases and the J gene end by 0 bases; junction bases not matched to a gene: 4. This CDR3 is 15 amino acids long. The germline V gene encodes CDR1 MGHRA and CDR2 YSYEKL. Written as DNA, the CDR3 is TGCGCCAGCAGCCGACTAGCGGAGGTCTCCTACGAGCAGTACTTC. It is translated as CASSRLAEVSYEQYF.

The gene calls are TRBV27 and TRBJ1-6; 7 bases match TRBD1. J was trimmed by 7 bases and V by 5 bases; bases with no gene match: 8. This CDR3 has 15 amino acids. Per germline, CDR1 MNHEY and CDR2 SMNVEV (reference sequence). The CDR3 reads CASSQLGTVNSPLHF. In DNA, the CDR3 is TGTGCCAGCAGTCAACTGGGGACAGTAAATTCACCCCTCCACTTT.

There are a few counts of this clonotype. The chain joins TRBV11-3 to TRBJ2-1, with D perhaps matching TRBD1 or TRBD2 (5 bases each). The germline V gene has CDR1 SGHNT and CDR2 YENEEA. The CDR3 has 16 residues. V gave up 4 bases and J gave up 0 bases, with 13 bases separating them. CDR3 residues: CASSSGRRSSYNEQFF. CDR3 nucleotide sequence: TGTGCCAGCAGCTCGGGACGGCGGAGCTCCTACAATGAGCAGTTCTTC.

The genes are TRBV2 and TRBJ1-1, with D uncertain. This CDR3 contains 13 residues. Germline CDR1 is SNHLY and CDR2 is FYNNEI. Trimming left V 3 bases short and J 4 bases short, with 9 bases between. This chain's CDR3 is CASSDRVSTEAFF. The DNA for the CDR3 is TGTGCCAGCAGTGATCGGGTATCCACTGAAGCTTTCTTT. Looking up the rest from reference TRBV2 and TRBJ1-1 gives the full variable domain: EPEVTQTPSHQVTQMGQEVILRCVPISNHLYFYWYRQILGQKVEFLVSFYNNEISEKSEIFDDQFSVERPDGSNFTLKIRSTKLEDSAMYFCASSDRVSTEAFFGQGTRLTVV.

A note on this clonotype: A much larger clone is a single base away; this may be a read error. The chain joins TRBV4-1 to TRBJ2-3; a possible D gene is TRBD1 (5 bases). Germline CDR1 is MGHRA and CDR2 is YSYEKL. This CDR3 spans 17 amino acids. CDR3 sequence (DNA): TGCGCCAGCGGCCAAATCTCGGCAGGGATAGATGAAGATACGCAGTATTTT. Translated: CASGQISAGIDEDTQYF.